Below are 16 T cell receptor beta chains sequenced from a single sample in a study of blood T cell repertoires in COVID-19. Libraries were prepared by immunoSEQ multiplex PCR; TCRdb keeps only in-frame clonotypes and omits some of them. The profile covers 200,000 to 300,000 clones, with about 89% appearing a single time and around 9.1% taken by the ten largest. The specimen was peripheral blood. These TCRs come from a man aged 35-49 years who had recovered from COVID-19.

This clone was found many times. This same CDR3 is encoded by further DNA sequences in the sample. The rearrangement joins TRBV9 to TRBJ2-2, with 8 positions matching TRBD2. This CDR3 spans 14 amino acids. After removal of 4 bases from V and 5 bases from J, the junction contained 4 bases not matched to a gene. Germline lookup yields CDR1 SGDLS and CDR2 YYNGEE. CDR3 bases: TGTGCCAGCAGCACTAGCGGAGGAACCGGGGAGCTGTTTTTT. Translating gives CASSTSGGTGELFF.

Concerning this clone itself: The same CDR3 arises from other DNA sequences in this sample as well. CDR3 in DNA: TGTGCCAGCAGCCTGACAGGGGGAAACACTGAAGCTTTCTTT. Translation: CASSLTGGNTEAFF. The rearrangement joins TRBV3-1 (or the pseudogene TRBV3-2) to TRBJ1-1; 9 nucleotides match TRBD1. This CDR3 spans 14 amino acids. CDR1 and CDR2 from the germline V gene are LGHDT and YNNKEL (reference sequence). Trimming at V came to 4 bases and at J to 2 bases, leaving 2 bases not matched to a gene.

The chain has TRBV18 and TRBJ2-2, with TRBD2 identical over 8 bases. This CDR3 has 16 amino acids. The germline V gene has CDR1 KGHSH and CDR2 LQKENI. V shed 0 bases and J 4 bases; nucleotides not matched to a gene: 4. The CDR3 loop is CASSPPSAGATGELFF. The CDR3 DNA reads TGTGCCAGCTCACCACCGTCAGCGGGAGCCACCGGGGAGCTGTTTTTT.

The V gene is TRBV27, the J gene TRBJ1-1; D gene uncertain. The germline V gene encodes CDR1 MNHEY and CDR2 SMNVEV (reference sequence). The CDR3 loop spans 11 amino acids. With 6 bases removed from V and 1 base from J, the gap between germline ends came to 3 bases. CDR3 nucleotide sequence: TGTGCCAGCAGCCAGAACACTGAAGCTTTCTTT. This sequence encodes CASSQNTEAFF.

CDR3 region: CASRTQGASAFF. CDR3 nucleotides: TGTGCCAGCAGAACACAGGGGGCTAGTGCTTTCTTT. This chain joins TRBV6-5 and TRBJ1-1; 9 bases are a match to TRBD1. The V segment lost 6 bases and the J segment 11 bases; nucleotides outside the gene matches: 7. The CDR3 length is 12 residues. Looked up from germline, CDR1 is MNHEY and CDR2 is SVGAGI.

This rearrangement joins TRBV9 to TRBJ2-1, with 7 bases aligning to TRBD2. Germline CDR1 is SGDLS and CDR2 is YYNGEE. J lost 0 bases, V lost 4 bases, and 13 bases had no gene match. The CDR3 has 18 amino acids. CDR3: CASSLHGGRADSYNEQFF. CDR3 in DNA: TGTGCCAGCAGCCTCCATGGAGGGAGGGCCGACTCCTACAATGAGCAGTTCTTC.

The genes are TRBV9 and TRBJ2-3, with 7 bases lining up with TRBD2. The germline V gene encodes CDR1 SGDLS and CDR2 YYNGEE. The CDR3 runs 15 residues. V was clipped by 0 bases and J by 10 bases; unmatched bases: 11. CDR3 residues: CASSVVARTGGAQYF. The DNA for the CDR3 is TGTGCCAGCAGCGTAGTGGCGAGAACGGGGGGAGCGCAGTATTTT.

The V call is TRBV30, the J call TRBJ2-1, with TRBD2 as a possible D gene (7 bases). The CDR3 covers 14 residues. Trimming took 4 bases from V and 9 from J, leaving 19 bases between them. The germline V gene has CDR1 GTSNPN and CDR2 SVGIG (reference sequence). In DNA, the CDR3 is TGTGCCTGGACTCTCCGGGGGGCTGTCAGTGAGCAGTTCTTC. As protein: CAWTLRGAVSEQFF.

In this sample, this clone turned up once. The chain carries TRBV7-8 and TRBJ1-5; perhaps TRBD1 as D (5 bases). Trimming pared 1 base from V and 5 bases from J, leaving 12 bases between. This CDR3 comprises 15 residues. Per the germline V gene, CDR1 is SGHVS and CDR2 is FQNEAQ. CDR3 protein: CASSLEQGGDQPQHF. The CDR3, as DNA: TGTGCCAGCAGCTTAGAGCAGGGAGGGGATCAGCCCCAGCATTTT.

This chain connects TRBV10-2 to TRBJ2-3; TRBD2 matches 8 bases. From germline, CDR1 is WSHSY and CDR2 SAAADI. Trimming removed 3 bases from V and 4 bases from J; junction bases left unmatched: 12. The length of the CDR3 is 17 residues. The CDR3 DNA follows: TGCGCCAGCAGTGAAGTGTTCGGGGGGGGCCAAGCAGATACGCAGTATTTT. As protein: CASSEVFGGGQADTQYF.

This rearrangement joins TRBV4-1 to TRBJ2-3; TRBD2 matches 7 bases. This CDR3 has 18 residues. Germline V CDR1 and CDR2: MGHRA, YSYEKL. J lost 3 bases, V lost 0 bases, and 12 bases had no gene match. The CDR3 DNA sequence: TGCGCCAGCAGCCAAGATATGCCGGTGCGGGGGATGACAGATACGCAGTATTTT. As protein: CASSQDMPVRGMTDTQYF.

This chain connects TRBV27 to TRBJ2-1; 9 positions match TRBD2. The CDR3 length is 14 residues. Germline V CDR1 and CDR2: MNHEY, SMNVEV (reference sequence). V lost 6 bases to trimming and J lost 3 bases; unmatched junction nucleotides: 3. CDR3 nucleotides: TGTGCCAGCAGGCGGGAGGGGGGCTACAATGAGCAGTTCTTC. Translated, it gives CASRREGGYNEQFF.

The chain uses TRBV5-1 and TRBJ2-7; 14 bases match TRBD2. There are 17 residues in the CDR3. Germline CDR1 SGHRS, CDR2 YFSETQ. V lost 3 bases, J lost 1 base, and 6 bases stayed unmatched. CDR3: CASSSGTSGRVSYEQYF. As DNA, the CDR3 is TGCGCCAGCAGCTCCGGGACTAGCGGGAGAGTGTCCTACGAGCAGTACTTC.

The rearrangement joins TRBV5-1 to TRBJ2-5; 8 nucleotides agree with TRBD1. The CDR3 contains 14 residues. Germline-derived CDR1 and CDR2 are SGHRS and YFSETQ. The trim removed 4 bases at V and 0 bases at J, leaving 2 bases unmatched. CDR3 region: CASSRDRYQETQYF. CDR3 nucleotides: TGCGCCAGCAGCCGGGACAGGTACCAAGAGACCCAGTACTTC.

The rearrangement uses TRBV5-5 and TRBJ2-7; D not certain. CDR3 size: 12 residues. Germline V gene sequence: CDR1 SGHKS, CDR2 YYEKEE (reference sequence). With 4 bases removed from V and 2 bases from J, the gap between germline ends came to 7 bases. The CDR3, as DNA: TGTGCCAGCAGCCCCACTACCTACGAGCAGTACTTC. It yields the protein CASSPTTYEQYF.

The chain employs TRBV5-4 and TRBJ2-7; TRBD2 matches 9 bases. There are 14 residues in the CDR3. The germline gives CDR1 SGHNT, CDR2 YYREEE (reference sequence). The J segment lost 4 bases and the V segment lost 4 bases, leaving 6 bases of the junction unmatched. CDR3 nucleotides: TGTGCCAGCAGCCCGAGCGGGGGGAGGTACGAGCAGTACTTC. It specifies CASSPSGGRYEQYF.